One and the same sample provided the 31 T cell receptor beta chains below, sequenced in a study of T cells in Graves' hyperthyroidism and ophthalmopathy. Amplification yielded TCR beta CDR3 regions, with RNA transcripts as the source. HTBI primers were employed in a first-round RT-PCR of the TCR CDR3. TCRdb ran MiXCR on the multiplex PCR reads and lists one entry per CDR3 protein. The top ten clones hold about 3.3% of a sample with about 59,000 distinct CDR3 sequences, under 70% of them seen once. Sequences were obtained from blood. All receptors derive from a woman aged 55-70 years with Graves' ophthalmopathy.

A remark on this clonotype: One end of the junction varies from germline; a read error may be responsible. The chain is built from TRBV5-6 and TRBJ1-1, with D uncertain. The CDR3 covers 16 residues. The germline gives CDR1 SGHDT, CDR2 YYEEEE. CDR3 nucleotide sequence: TGTGCCGGCAGCTGGTGGTCTCGGGTGGTGAACACTGGAGCTTTCTTT. It yields the protein CAGSWWSRVVNTGAFF.

The V call is TRBV7-2, the J call TRBJ1-2; tentative D call: TRBD1 (5 bases). V shed 5 bases and J shed 5 bases, with 21 bases lying between them. CDR1 and CDR2 from the germline V gene are SGHTA and FQGNSA. CDR3 length equals 16 residues. The CDR3 loop reads CASSIPRGREIYGYTF. The CDR3 DNA follows: TGTGCCAGCAGCATACCCCGAGGCAGGGAAATTTATGGCTACACCTTC.

Ten or more counts support this clonotype. V is TRBV5-1 and J is TRBJ2-6, with 10 bases lining up with TRBD1. The CDR3 is 17 residues long. CDR1 is SGHRS and CDR2 is YFSETQ in the germline V gene. Trimming at V came to 4 bases and at J to 1 base, leaving 5 bases not matched to a gene. The CDR3 nucleotides are TGCGCCAGCAGCCCGGACAGGGGGTTGTCTGGGGCCAACGTCCTGACTTTC. It yields the protein CASSPDRGLSGANVLTF.

The rearrangement joins TRBV6-1 to TRBJ2-1; TRBD2 aligns across 9 bases. This CDR3 spans 15 amino acids. J lost 6 bases, V lost 5 bases, and 8 bases had no gene match. CDR1 is MNHNS, CDR2 SASEGT, per germline. CDR3 DNA: TGTGCCAGCAGTCCCTGGACTAGCGTGGGCAATGAGCAGTTCTTC. Translating it yields CASSPWTSVGNEQFF.

This clonotype was counted at least ten times. The CDR3, as DNA: TGTGCCAGCAGTGGAACGGGGGGTACTAACTATGGCTACACCTTC. Its protein is CASSGTGGTNYGYTF. The chain couples TRBV2 to TRBJ1-2, with a possible D match to TRBD1 (5 bases). Germline V lookup: CDR1 SNHLY, CDR2 FYNNEI. The V and J ends lost 4 bases and 0 bases respectively, with 12 bases between them. This CDR3 comprises 15 residues.

The genes are TRBV19 and TRBJ1-6; 12 bases match TRBD1. The CDR3 consists of 15 residues. The junction had 7 bases not matched to a gene; V was cut back by 7 bases and J by 9 bases. CDR1 LNHDA and CDR2 SQIVND come from the germline V gene (reference sequence). The CDR3 loop reads CASINPGQGASPLHF. Here the CDR3 DNA reads TGTGCCAGTATAAATCCGGGACAGGGGGCTTCACCCCTCCACTTT.

This clonotype was seen ten or more times. The V and J genes are TRBV12-3 or TRBV12-4 and TRBJ2-3; D call uncertain. This CDR3 has 13 residues. Trimming shortened V by 3 bases and J by 6 bases, and 10 bases separated the two germline ends. CDR3 region: CASSFAESDTQYF. The CDR3 coding sequence is TGTGCCAGCAGTTTCGCTGAGAGCGATACGCAGTATTTT.

Judged by abundance, this clonotype is medium-sized (0.01 to 0.1%). This sequence joins TRBV29-1 and TRBJ2-3; D is unclear. CDR1 and CDR2 (germline): SQVTM, ANQGSEA. V was clipped by 7 bases and J by 0 bases, with 14 bases between them. This CDR3 is built from 14 residues. The CDR3: CSALKSPSTDTQYF. The CDR3 DNA follows: TGCAGCGCCTTGAAGAGCCCGAGCACAGATACGCAGTATTTT.

The chain uses TRBV25-1 and TRBJ1-3; the D is unclear. CDR1 is MGHDK, CDR2 SYGVNS, per germline. CDR3 length: 16 residues. Trimming cost V 3 bases and J 0 bases, with 12 bases left between them. This CDR3 reads CASSDGWLCSGNTIYF. The CDR3 coding sequence is TGTGCCAGCAGTGATGGTTGGCTGTGCTCTGGAAACACCATATATTTT. The complete variable domain, with remaining parts taken from reference TRBV25-1 and TRBJ1-3, reads EADIYQTPRYLVIGTGKKITLECSQTMGHDKMYWYQQDPGMELHLIHYSYGVNSTEKGDLSSESTVSRIRTEHFPLTLESARPSHTSQYLCASSDGWLCSGNTIYFGEGSWLTVV.

By share of the sample, this clonotype is medium-sized. This chain uses TRBV29-1 with TRBJ1-2; D ambiguous. This CDR3 is 15 amino acids long. Germline assignment: CDR1 SQVTM and CDR2 ANQGSEA. The V end lost 2 bases, the J end lost 8 bases, and 21 bases lay between the germline ends. The CDR3 is CSVERAGEARYGYTF. The CDR3 nucleotides are TGCAGCGTTGAAAGGGCAGGCGAGGCAAGGTACGGCTACACCTTC.

This chain connects TRBV20-1 to TRBJ1-1; no clear D. Trimming cost V 6 bases and J 3 bases, with 8 bases left between them. The CDR3 is 11 residues long. The V gene's germline CDR1 is DFQATT and CDR2 SNEGSKA (reference sequence). The CDR3 loop is CSAARDTEAFF. The CDR3 DNA follows: TGCAGTGCCGCAAGGGACACTGAAGCTTTCTTT.

The chain combines TRBV7-6 with TRBJ2-1; 7 bases match TRBD2. The CDR3 covers 15 residues. Unmatched junction bases numbered 4, after V lost 3 bases and J lost 2 bases. CDR1 is SGHVS and CDR2 is FNYEAQ in the germline V gene. CDR3: CASSLAGVAYNEQFF. The CDR3 nucleotides read TGTGCCAGCAGCTTGGCGGGAGTGGCCTACAATGAGCAGTTCTTC.

By frequency in the sample, this clonotype is medium-sized. V and J are TRBV15 and TRBJ1-1; D uncertain. Trimming took off 1 base at V and 7 bases at J, with 10 bases between the two ends. The CDR3 extends over 13 amino acids. Germline CDR1 is LNHNV and CDR2 is YYDKDF (reference sequence). The CDR3 DNA sequence: TGTGCCACCAGCAGAGTTCCGTCGGGTGAAGCTTTCTTT. The encoded protein is CATSRVPSGEAFF.

This clonotype was seen many times. The rearrangement uses TRBV18 and TRBJ1-2; D uncertain. This CDR3 spans 13 amino acids. V was cut by 3 bases and J by 2 bases, with 7 bases left in between. CDR1 is KGHSH and CDR2 is LQKENI in the germline V gene. This chain's CDR3 is CASSPQQNYGYTF. CDR3 nucleotide sequence: TGTGCCAGCTCACCTCAGCAAAACTATGGCTACACCTTC.

This clonotype was observed many times. The J gene is TRBJ1-4, the V gene TRBV28; D may be TRBD1 (6 bases). Per the germline V gene, CDR1 is MDHEN and CDR2 is SYDVKM. The V end was cut by 6 bases, the J end by 8 bases, with 19 bases between. This CDR3 region has 15 residues. CDR3 sequence: CASSFGTKAGEKLFF. For the CDR3, the DNA is TGTGCCAGCAGCTTTGGGACAAAAGCAGGAGAAAAACTGTTTTTT. The entire variable domain, with the rest obtained from reference TRBV28 and TRBJ1-4, is as follows: DVKVTQSSRYLVKRTGEKVFLECVQDMDHENMFWYRQDPGLGLRLIYFSYDVKMKEKGDIPEGYSVSREKKERFSLILESASTNQTSMYLCASSFGTKAGEKLFFGSGTQLSVL.

At least ten counts were recorded for this clonotype. This chain uses TRBV6-5 with TRBJ2-7; 7 nucleotides align to TRBD1. V was pared by 6 bases and J by 0 bases, with 2 bases of the junction left unmatched. Germline values: CDR1 MNHEY, CDR2 SVGAGI. This CDR3 contains 13 residues. The CDR3 sequence: CASRRDSSYEQYF. In nucleotides, the CDR3 is TGTGCCAGCAGACGGGACAGCTCCTACGAGCAGTACTTC.

The rearrangement joins TRBV6-7 to TRBJ1-1; the D gene is possibly TRBD1 (5 bases). TRBV6-7 is filed as an ORF, its function uncertain. This CDR3 has 16 residues. Trimming shortened V by 2 bases and J by 0 bases, and 13 bases separated the two germline ends. In DNA, the CDR3 is TGTGCCAGCAGTTACCCAAAACGGGGCATGAACACTGAAGCTTTCTTT. This sequence encodes CASSYPKRGMNTEAFF.

The V call is TRBV20-1, the J call TRBJ2-7; possibly TRBD2 for D (6 bases). The CDR3 is 11 residues long. Trimming left V 4 bases short and J 7 bases short, with 11 bases between. Germline V gene sequence: CDR1 DFQATT, CDR2 SNEGSKA (reference sequence). This CDR3 reads CSAKEGDEQYF. In nucleotides, the CDR3 is TGCAGTGCTAAGGAGGGAGATGAGCAGTACTTC.

This clonotype was recorded at least ten times. This rearrangement joins TRBV29-1 to TRBJ2-3, with D perhaps TRBD1 (5 bases). V was shortened by 2 bases and J by 4 bases, with 13 bases between the two germline ends. This CDR3 has 14 residues. Germline-derived CDR1 and CDR2 are SQVTM and ANQGSEA. The CDR3 spells CSVEKGRVADTQYF. Written as DNA, the CDR3 is TGCAGCGTTGAAAAGGGCAGGGTGGCAGATACGCAGTATTTT.

V is TRBV24-1 and J is TRBJ1-5; 7 positions agree with TRBD1. The germline CDR1 and CDR2 sequences are KGHDR and SFDVKD. Losses at the gene ends were 4 bases for V and 3 bases for J; bases not matched to a gene: 5. The CDR3 runs 15 residues. The CDR3 region has the DNA TGTGCCACCAGTGAACCCGACAGGGCCAATCAGCCCCAGCATTTT. Translation gives CATSEPDRANQPQHF.

This clonotype has a single count. Given the absence of the conserved phenylalanine or tryptophan at the CDR3 end, a read error is likely. The DNA is omitted, as the CDR3 cannot be located on it reliably, and the CDR3 follows TCRdb's listing. The V and J genes are TRBV2 and TRBJ2-3; the listed D gene, TRBD1, was not tested against the DNA. Looked up from germline, CDR1 is SNHLY and CDR2 is FYNNEI. Counting both end residues, the CDR3 totals 18 amino acids. This CDR3 reads CASSEAHQGGPPHRYAVV.

This clonotype was observed a single time. The chain links TRBV5-6 to TRBJ1-4, with TRBD1 matching 9 bases. CDR1 is SGHDT, CDR2 YYEEEE, per germline. The CDR3 consists of 12 residues. V lost 6 bases to trimming and J lost 8 bases; unmatched junction nucleotides: 2. For the CDR3, the DNA is TGTGCCAGCACTACAGGGGGCGAAAAACTGTTTTTT. Protein sequence: CASTTGGEKLFF.

Many counts were recorded for this clonotype. The chain is built from TRBV20-1 and TRBJ2-7; 8 bases line up with TRBD1. CDR3 length: 14 amino acids. Trimming took 6 bases from V and 0 from J; bases not matched to a gene: 7. In germline, CDR1 is DFQATT, CDR2 SNEGSKA (reference sequence). The CDR3 coding sequence is TGCAGTGCCCAGGGGGCCCCCCTCTCCTACGAGCAGTACTTC. Its translation is CSAQGAPLSYEQYF.

The chain is built from TRBV15 and TRBJ1-1; no clear D. Germline loops: CDR1 LNHNV, CDR2 YYDKDF (reference sequence). The CDR3 has 15 residues. Trimming stripped 3 bases from V and 1 base from J, with 12 bases between. The CDR3 DNA follows: TGTGCCACCAGCAGGGGGTTTCAGAAGAACACTGAAGCTTTCTTT. It codes for CATSRGFQKNTEAFF.

Ten or more counts support this clonotype. As DNA, the CDR3 is TGCAGTGCTGAAGACAGGGGTGTGAGAAACACCATATATTTT. This sequence encodes CSAEDRGVRNTIYF. The V gene is TRBV20-1, the J gene TRBJ1-3, with TRBD1 identical over 8 bases. Trimming at V came to 5 bases and at J to 5 bases, leaving 8 bases not matched to a gene. CDR1 DFQATT and CDR2 SNEGSKA come from the germline V gene (reference sequence). This CDR3 is 14 amino acids long.

In the case of this clonotype: The junction differs from germline at one of its ends, possibly a read error. The V gene is TRBV5-1, the J gene TRBJ1-2; D is uncertain. The CDR3 extends over 15 amino acids. CDR1 SGHRS and CDR2 YFSETQ come from the germline V gene. The DNA for the CDR3 is TGCGCCGGCAGCTTGGTTGTAGTGGGCGACTATGGCTACACCTTC. Translating gives CAGSLVVVGDYGYTF.

This clonotype has a handful of counts. Germline is not matched at one junction end, which may reflect a read error. V and J are TRBV7-6 and TRBJ2-3; TRBD2 matches at 9 bases. CDR1 and CDR2 from the germline V gene are SGHVS and FNYEAQ. CDR3 length: 17 residues. The CDR3 DNA sequence: TGTACCAGCAGCTTAGACGTTATAGCGGGGGAGGGAGGTACGCAGTATTTT. Its protein is CTSSLDVIAGEGGTQYF.

Ten or more counts support this clonotype. The chain joins TRBV7-2 to TRBJ1-1; 9 bases line up with TRBD1. V lost 2 bases and J lost 2; bases outside the gene matches: 6. This CDR3 contains 16 residues. The germline CDR1 and CDR2 sequences are SGHTA and FQGNSA. CDR3 residues: CASSLLRTGVNTEAFF. In DNA form, the CDR3 reads TGTGCCAGCAGCTTATTGAGGACAGGGGTTAACACTGAAGCTTTCTTT.

Turning to this clonotype: The CDR3 ends on some other residue instead of the conserved phenylalanine or tryptophan, so this is likely a read error. The limits of the CDR3 on the DNA are not certain, so only TCRdb's listed CDR3 is given. The chain carries TRBV20-1 and TRBJ2-7; TRBD1 is the table's D call, not checked against the DNA. Both ends counted, the CDR3 spans 8 residues. Germline-derived CDR1 and CDR2 are DFQATT and SNEGSKA (reference sequence). CDR3 sequence reads: CSARGDSG.

The sample holds many counts of this clonotype. The chain combines TRBV5-1 with TRBJ2-4, with 7 bases lining up with TRBD1. Germline-derived CDR1 and CDR2 are SGHRS and YFSETQ. The CDR3 has 17 residues. Trimming cost V 4 bases and J 3 bases; bases outside gene matches: 13. The chain's CDR3 is CASSRGTGDGDKNIQYF. Here the CDR3 DNA reads TGCGCCAGCAGCCGGGGTACAGGGGATGGGGACAAAAACATTCAGTACTTC.

This clonotype showed up just a few times. The CDR3 is CATSELGPGDGYNEQFF. The CDR3 DNA sequence: TGTGCCACCAGTGAACTGGGACCGGGGGATGGTTACAATGAGCAGTTCTTC. The chain is built from TRBV24-1 and TRBJ2-1; a possible D gene is TRBD2 (6 bases). Germline CDR1 reads KGHDR; CDR2 reads SFDVKD. Trimming removed 4 bases at V and 4 bases at J, with 19 bases between. This CDR3 comprises 17 residues.